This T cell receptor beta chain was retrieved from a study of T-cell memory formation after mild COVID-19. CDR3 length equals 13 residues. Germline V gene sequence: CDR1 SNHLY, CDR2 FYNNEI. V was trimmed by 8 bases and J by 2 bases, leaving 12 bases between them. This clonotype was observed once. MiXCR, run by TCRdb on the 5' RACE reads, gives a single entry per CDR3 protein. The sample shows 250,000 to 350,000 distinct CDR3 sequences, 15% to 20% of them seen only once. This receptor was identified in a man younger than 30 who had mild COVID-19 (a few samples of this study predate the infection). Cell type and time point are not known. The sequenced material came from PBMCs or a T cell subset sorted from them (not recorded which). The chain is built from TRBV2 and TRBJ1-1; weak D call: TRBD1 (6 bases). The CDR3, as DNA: TGTGCCAGCTTGAGGGACACAAACACTGAAGCTTTCTTT. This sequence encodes CASLRDTNTEAFF.